This TCR beta chain was profiled in a study of cytomegalovirus exposure and HLA in healthy donors. General observations from the study: Testing in vitro showed a few CMV-associated chains specific for CMV antigens. Diagnosis of cytomegalovirus status made by the classifier reportedly showed high specificity and sensitivity.

Sequencing was performed with immunoSEQ multiplex PCR; in TCRdb, only in-frame clones are kept and a portion is missing. The sample includes around 130,000 clones, roughly 84% of them seen just once. Trimming removed 1 base from V and 7 bases from J, with 14 bases in between. This CDR3 is built from 16 residues. The germline CDR1 and CDR2 sequences are MGHDK and SYGVNS. In regard to this clone: What it binds is not known.

What was sequenced was PBMCs. This TCR was recovered from a woman aged 25 to 39 in good health and CMV-seronegative. The chain uses TRBV25-1 and TRBJ1-6; D not resolved. The CDR3 DNA reads as TGTGCCAGCAGTGAATTTCACGGCGCGGGGAATTCACCCCTCCACTTT. Protein sequence: CASSEFHGAGNSPLHF.